One TCR beta chain is described in this entry. As yet, its antigen is unknown. The data belong to a study of identical twins. Study-wide findings and caveats: Memory repertoires lacked the insertion deficit that abundant cord blood beta clonotypes showed. Models underestimated out-of-frame TCR alpha sharing in monozygotic twins.

Germline V gene data show CDR1 as SQVTM and CDR2 as ANQGSEA. CDR3 length: 10 amino acids. Trimming stripped 7 bases from V and 9 bases from J, with 13 bases between. TCRdb called the 5' RACE reads again in MiXCR, with one record for every CDR3 protein. The sample consists of about 920,000 distinct CDR3 sequences, around an eighth of them appearing once. These sequences were also reported in another study, on yellow fever vaccine responses in identical twins.

Sequencing used PBMCs. The sequence was obtained from a young woman in good health. The chain is built from TRBV29-1 and TRBJ2-7; perhaps TRBD1 as D (7 bases). The chain's CDR3 is CSAYQGGQYF. In DNA, the CDR3 is TGCAGCGCCTACCAGGGGGGGCAGTACTTC.